The TCR beta chain described here comes from a study of a mutant IDH1 vaccine in newly diagnosed glioma. Study-wide context: Patients under treatment included about 60% males and about 40% females and had a mean age of approximately 40 years. Patients' prior therapy spanned radiotherapy, temozolomide, or both; most underwent both. The study's findings and limits: Among patients, roughly 93% showed immune responses induced by the vaccine.

Time point denoted: baseline, week 1 (first vaccination visit). The treatment denotes: pre-vaccination baseline after standard-of-care therapy. Tumors from donors were new WHO grade 3 or 4 IDH1-mutant astrocytomas with ATRX loss. Sequenced by immunoSEQ multiplex PCR; TCRdb stores in-frame clones only, minus some. The sample includes roughly 32,000 clones, around 80% of them seen just once. Concerning this clone itself: Its specificity is not known.

The CDR3 extends over 15 amino acids. V was clipped by 7 bases and J by 4 bases; unmatched bases: 8. Germline values: CDR1 SGHNT, CDR2 YYREEE (reference sequence). The receptor was derived from a man aged 50 to 59 with glioma. Some clones in this sample may be carry-over from other donors' samples. The chain links TRBV5-4 to TRBJ2-3; 11 bases align to TRBD2. Sequenced material: peripheral blood mononuclear cells (PBMCs), taken from a glioma patient treated with radiotherapy, temozolomide or both. The CDR3 region has the DNA TGTGCCAGCTCCCGACCGACTAGCGGGGCAGATACGCAGTATTTT. Amino acids: CASSRPTSGADTQYF.